Sequencing of this TCR beta chain was carried out in a study of shared clonotypes between healthy human individuals. In this sample, this clone turned up a few times. V dropped 2 bases and J dropped 1 base, with 10 bases sitting between them. This CDR3 region has 15 residues. The V gene's germline CDR1 is MDHEN and CDR2 SYDVKM. Positive CCR7 selection of CD45RO-negative cells yielded the naive CD8 cells, and terminally differentiated effector memory CD45RA+ cells were excluded. Clones were sequenced by immunoSEQ multiplex PCR, and TCRdb holds only the in-frame ones, with some missing. The data hold about 680,000 clones, with just over 90% observed a single time.

The V gene is TRBV28, the J gene TRBJ2-3; D remains unclear. The sequencing sample was made of naive CD8+ T cells sorted from blood. This TCR was recovered from a man aged 25 to 40 in good health. Here the CDR3 reads CASSLKFIGTDTQYF. CDR3 bases: TGTGCCAGCAGTTTAAAGTTTATAGGCACAGATACGCAGTATTTT.